The 22 T cell receptor beta chains reported below all come from one sample, sequenced in a study of cytomegalovirus exposure and HLA in healthy donors. It was with 60 Vbeta and 13 Jbeta primers that the PCR ran. TCRdb's copy holds only in-frame clones and misses some; the assay was immunoSEQ multiplex PCR. Of some 80,000 clones listed, roughly 80% are singletons. Sequenced material: PBMCs. All receptors derive from a human donor in good health.

In this sample, this clone turned up once. The chain has TRBV23-1 and TRBJ2-3; 7 nucleotides agree with TRBD1. TRBV23-1 is marked as an open reading frame, function uncertain. This CDR3 contains 15 residues. Trimming cost V 3 bases and J 4 bases; bases outside gene matches: 7. Here the CDR3 reads CASSHSNRGADTQYF. DNA of the CDR3: TGCGCCAGCAGTCATTCAAACAGGGGAGCAGATACGCAGTATTTT.

The gene calls are TRBV6-1 and TRBJ2-7, with TRBD1 matching 11 bases. The CDR3 loop spans 15 amino acids. The germline V gene encodes CDR1 MNHNS and CDR2 SASEGT. V shed 6 bases, J shed 3 bases, and the junction held 7 bases outside the gene matches. The CDR3 DNA is TGTGCCAGCAGCGTCCGGGACAGGGGGTACTACGAGCAGTACTTC. This encodes CASSVRDRGYYEQYF.

The count of this clone is one. The sample contains more than one DNA sequence encoding this CDR3. The CDR3 DNA is TGCGCCAGCAGCTTGGGAGGGAGCACAGATACGCAGTATTTT. This translates into CASSLGGSTDTQYF. This sequence joins TRBV5-1 and TRBJ2-3; perhaps TRBD2 as D (5 bases). There are 14 residues in the CDR3. Germline values: CDR1 SGHRS, CDR2 YFSETQ. V lost 0 bases, J lost 0 bases, and 5 bases lay in between. The variable domain in full, with the rest retrieved from reference TRBV5-1 and TRBJ2-3, is KAGVTQTPRYLIKTRGQQVTLSCSPISGHRSVSWYQQTPGQGLQFLFEYFSETQRNKGNFPGRFSGRQFSNSRSEMNVSTLELGDSALYLCASSLGGSTDTQYFGPGTRLTVL.

The chain carries TRBV18 and TRBJ1-3; TRBD1 aligns across 7 bases. J lost 1 base, V lost 6 bases, and 12 bases had no gene match. CDR1 and CDR2 from the germline V gene are KGHSH and LQKENI. CDR3 length: 17 amino acids. CDR3 in amino acids: CASSQSPGQRSGNTIYF. CDR3 in DNA: TGTGCCAGCTCTCAGTCGCCGGGACAGAGATCTGGAAACACCATATATTTT.

The V gene is TRBV13, the J gene TRBJ1-1; D is ambiguous. Trimming pared 2 bases from V and 7 bases from J, leaving 8 bases between. From germline, CDR1 is PRHDT and CDR2 FYEKMQ (reference sequence). The CDR3 spans 12 residues. The CDR3 reads CASSLTRSEAFF. CDR3 bases: TGTGCCAGCAGCTTAACCCGGAGTGAAGCTTTCTTT.

The chain carries TRBV6-5 and TRBJ2-1; 11 bases line up with TRBD1. The germline V gene encodes CDR1 MNHEY and CDR2 SVGAGI. The CDR3 consists of 16 residues. Trimming cost V 2 bases and J 8 bases; bases outside gene matches: 8. As DNA, the CDR3 is TGTGCCAGCAGTTACCGCCGGGACAGGGGGTGGGATGAGCAGTTCTTC. Its protein is CASSYRRDRGWDEQFF.

The V gene is TRBV6-5, the J gene TRBJ2-5; 11 bases agree with TRBD2. The J segment lost 0 bases and the V segment lost 5 bases, leaving 2 bases of the junction unmatched. Per germline, CDR1 MNHEY and CDR2 SVGAGI. The CDR3 runs to 15 residues. The CDR3: CASSPSGGYQETQYF. The DNA for the CDR3 is TGTGCCAGCAGTCCTAGCGGGGGGTACCAAGAGACCCAGTACTTC.

This chain uses TRBV7-6 with TRBJ2-3; no reliable D call. Germline V gene lookup returns CDR1 SGHVS and CDR2 FNYEAQ. CDR3 length: 10 amino acids. V shed 5 bases and J shed 13 bases, with 10 bases lying between them. Here the CDR3 reads CASSPFNKYF. Here the CDR3 DNA reads TGTGCCAGCAGCCCCTTCAACAAGTATTTT.

This chain connects TRBV2 to TRBJ1-4; 7 nucleotides match TRBD1. From germline, CDR1 is SNHLY and CDR2 FYNNEI. This CDR3 comprises 15 residues. The V segment lost 6 bases and the J segment 7 bases; nucleotides outside the gene matches: 11. The CDR3 DNA is TGTGCCAGCAGGCGTGCCGGGACAGTGGGTGAAAAACTGTTTTTT. Translated: CASRRAGTVGEKLFF.

The sample holds a few counts of this clone. The chain carries TRBV27 and TRBJ2-5, with 10 bases aligning to TRBD1. The V and J ends lost 9 bases and 2 bases, in that order; junction bases with no gene match: 12. There are 16 residues in the CDR3. Germline values: CDR1 MNHEY, CDR2 SMNVEV (reference sequence). CDR3 in amino acids: CARGRRDRGIQETQYF. The CDR3 nucleotides read TGTGCCAGAGGGAGACGGGACAGGGGAATACAAGAGACCCAGTACTTC.

This chain connects TRBV5-1 to TRBJ1-3; TRBD1 is a possible D gene (5 bases). The CDR3 runs to 15 residues. Deletions cut 6 bases from V and 0 bases from J, with 13 bases between. CDR1 is SGHRS and CDR2 is YFSETQ in the germline V gene. The CDR3 bases are TGCGCCAGCAAGAGGACACTAAACTCTGGAAACACCATATATTTT. Its protein is CASKRTLNSGNTIYF.

This chain connects TRBV10-1 to TRBJ2-2; D gene ambiguous. The CDR3 covers 13 residues. Germline lookup yields CDR1 WNHNN and CDR2 SYGVQD (reference sequence). Trimming pared 6 bases from V and 1 base from J, leaving 6 bases between. Written as DNA, the CDR3 is TGCGCCAGCAGGAGTGGGAACACCGGGGAGCTGTTTTTT. This encodes CASRSGNTGELFF.

This clone was picked up a small number of times. J is TRBJ2-3 and V is TRBV6-1; 11 bases agree with TRBD2. Germline values: CDR1 MNHNS, CDR2 SASEGT. The CDR3 is made up of 15 amino acids. V shed 6 bases, J shed 2 bases, and the junction held 4 bases outside the gene matches. This CDR3 reads CASSLTSGATDTQYF. The CDR3 DNA reads TGTGCCAGCAGCCTGACTAGCGGGGCCACAGATACGCAGTATTTT.

The CDR3 DNA reads TGTGCCAGTAGCGACAGGGCGCTTAGGGGCACTGAAGCTTTCTTT. Translating gives CASSDRALRGTEAFF. V and J are TRBV19 and TRBJ1-1; 7 bases line up with TRBD1. Germline values: CDR1 LNHDA, CDR2 SQIVND (reference sequence). J gave up 4 bases and V 6 bases, and 11 bases lay outside the gene matches. The CDR3 runs 15 residues.

The chain employs TRBV5-5 and TRBJ1-1, with D hard to call. The ends were cut back, 3 bases at V and 4 bases at J, with 10 bases in the middle. The length of the CDR3 is 13 residues. Germline CDR1 and CDR2: SGHKS and YYEKEE (reference sequence). The CDR3 loop is CASSSRGSTEAFF. CDR3 in DNA: TGTGCCAGCAGCTCCCGCGGGAGCACTGAAGCTTTCTTT.

Only one count was recorded for this clone. The rearrangement uses TRBV7-2 and TRBJ1-4, with D perhaps matching TRBD1 (5 bases). The CDR3 runs to 16 residues. V was pared by 1 base and J by 7 bases, with 16 bases between. Per the germline V gene, CDR1 is SGHTA and CDR2 is FQGNSA. DNA of the CDR3: TGTGCCAGCAGCTTAGTTAGCCCGGGGGGAACTGAAAAACTGTTTTTT. This gives the protein CASSLVSPGGTEKLFF.

In nucleotides, the CDR3 is TGCAGCGTTGTTGAGGCAAGCTATGGCTACACCTTC. This encodes CSVVEASYGYTF. The rearrangement links TRBV29-1 to TRBJ1-2; no definite D call. Germline V gene data show CDR1 as SQVTM and CDR2 as ANQGSEA. Between the trimmed V and J ends, which lost 4 bases and 4 bases, there was a span of 10 bases. The CDR3 runs to 12 residues.

This rearrangement joins TRBV5-4 to TRBJ2-3; D not resolved. Germline CDR1 is SGHNT and CDR2 is YYREEE (reference sequence). V was trimmed by 0 bases and J by 3 bases, leaving 8 bases between them. This CDR3 has 14 amino acids. This chain's CDR3 is CASSLDERTDTQYF. DNA for the CDR3: TGTGCCAGCAGCTTGGATGAGAGGACAGATACGCAGTATTTT.

The rearrangement links TRBV5-1 to TRBJ1-6, with D perhaps TRBD1 (5 bases). Germline assignment: CDR1 SGHRS and CDR2 YFSETQ. The CDR3 loop spans 15 amino acids. V shed 1 base and J shed 2 bases, with 7 bases lying between them. The CDR3 reads CASSLIGAYNSPLHF. In DNA, the CDR3 is TGCGCCAGCAGCTTGATAGGGGCCTATAATTCACCCCTCCACTTT.

This chain links TRBV19 with TRBJ2-2; 7 bases map to TRBD1. CDR3 length: 15 amino acids. Germline lookup yields CDR1 LNHDA and CDR2 SQIVND (reference sequence). With 5 bases clipped from V and 6 bases from J, the junction kept 9 bases outside the gene matches. The CDR3 region has the DNA TGTGCCAGTAGTCTCCACCGGACAGGCTCCGGGGAGCTGTTTTTT. This gives the protein CASSLHRTGSGELFF.

This clone was observed once. This chain connects TRBV6-5 to TRBJ1-2; TRBD1 might be the D (5 bases). V was shortened by 0 bases and J by 8 bases, with 13 bases between the two germline ends. Germline CDR1 reads MNHEY; CDR2 reads SVGAGI. This CDR3 has 14 amino acids. In nucleotides, the CDR3 is TGTGCCAGCAGTTACTCGTATCCTTCAGGGGGCTACACCTTC. Translation: CASSYSYPSGGYTF.

This clone was recorded a few times. This chain uses TRBV7-9 with TRBJ1-4, with D hard to call. The CDR3 contains 15 residues. Deletions cut 4 bases from V and 7 bases from J, with 16 bases between. Germline CDR1 SEHNR, CDR2 FQNEAQ (reference sequence). This CDR3 is CASSSAPFAGEKLFF. Here the CDR3 DNA reads TGTGCCAGCAGCTCGGCCCCCTTCGCGGGTGAAAAACTGTTTTTT. The variable domain in full, with the rest retrieved from reference TRBV7-9 and TRBJ1-4, is DTGVSQNPRHKITKRGQNVTFRCDPISEHNRLYWYRQTLGQGPEFLTYFQNEAQLEKSRLLSDRFSAERPKGSFSTLEIQRTEQGDSAMYLCASSSAPFAGEKLFFGSGTQLSVL.